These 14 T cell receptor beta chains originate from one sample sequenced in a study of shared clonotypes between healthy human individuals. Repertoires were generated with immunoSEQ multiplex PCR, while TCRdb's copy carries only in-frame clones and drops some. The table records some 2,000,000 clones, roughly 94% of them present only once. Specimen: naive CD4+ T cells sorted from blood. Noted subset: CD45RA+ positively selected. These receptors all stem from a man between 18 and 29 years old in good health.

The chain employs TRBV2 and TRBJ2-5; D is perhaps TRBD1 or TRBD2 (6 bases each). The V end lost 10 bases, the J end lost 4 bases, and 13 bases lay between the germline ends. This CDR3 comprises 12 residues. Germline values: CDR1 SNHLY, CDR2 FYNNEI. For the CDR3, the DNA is TGTGCCACCAGAGGGGGAGGAGAGACCCAGTACTTC. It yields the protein CATRGGGETQYF.

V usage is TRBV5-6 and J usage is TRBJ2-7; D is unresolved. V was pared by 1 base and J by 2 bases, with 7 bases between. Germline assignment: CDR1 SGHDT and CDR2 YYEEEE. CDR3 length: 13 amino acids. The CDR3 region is CASSLFPAYEQYF. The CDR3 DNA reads TGTGCCAGCAGCTTGTTCCCAGCCTACGAGCAGTACTTC.

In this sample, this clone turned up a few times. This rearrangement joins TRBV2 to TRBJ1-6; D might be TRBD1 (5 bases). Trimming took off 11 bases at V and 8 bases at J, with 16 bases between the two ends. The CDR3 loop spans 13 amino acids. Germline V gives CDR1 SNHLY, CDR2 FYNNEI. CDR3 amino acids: CALQQGSHSPLHF. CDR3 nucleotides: TGTGCCCTCCAGCAGGGTTCTCATTCACCCCTCCACTTT.

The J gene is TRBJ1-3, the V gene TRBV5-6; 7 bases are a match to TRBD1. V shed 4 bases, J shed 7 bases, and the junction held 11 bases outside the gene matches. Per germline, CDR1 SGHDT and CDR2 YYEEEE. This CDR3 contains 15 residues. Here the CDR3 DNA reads TGTGCCAGCAGCGCTACCGGGACAGAAGGTAACACCATATATTTT. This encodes CASSATGTEGNTIYF.

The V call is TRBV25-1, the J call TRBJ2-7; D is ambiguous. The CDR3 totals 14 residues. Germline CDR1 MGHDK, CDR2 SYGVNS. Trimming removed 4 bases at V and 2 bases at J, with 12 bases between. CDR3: CASSAGYRPYEQYF. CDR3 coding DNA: TGTGCCAGCAGTGCAGGTTATCGTCCCTACGAGCAGTACTTC.

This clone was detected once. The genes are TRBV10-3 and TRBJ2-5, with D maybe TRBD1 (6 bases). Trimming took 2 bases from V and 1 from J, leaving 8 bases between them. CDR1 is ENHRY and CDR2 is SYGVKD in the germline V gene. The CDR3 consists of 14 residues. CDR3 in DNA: TGTGCCATCAGTGAGGTGACAGGCCAAGAGACCCAGTACTTC. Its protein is CAISEVTGQETQYF.

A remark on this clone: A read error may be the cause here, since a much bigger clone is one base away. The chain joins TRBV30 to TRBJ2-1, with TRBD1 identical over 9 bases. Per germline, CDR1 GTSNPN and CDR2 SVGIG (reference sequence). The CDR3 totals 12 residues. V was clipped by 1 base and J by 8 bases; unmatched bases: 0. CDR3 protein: CAWSGQGDEQFF. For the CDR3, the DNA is TGTGCCTGGAGTGGACAGGGGGATGAGCAGTTCTTC.

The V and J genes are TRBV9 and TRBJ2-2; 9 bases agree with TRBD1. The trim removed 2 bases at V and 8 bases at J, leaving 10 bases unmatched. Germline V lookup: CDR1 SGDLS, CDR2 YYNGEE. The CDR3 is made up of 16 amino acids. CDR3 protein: CASSVTGQGLSGELFF. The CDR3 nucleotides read TGTGCCAGCAGCGTCACGGGACAGGGTCTTTCTGGGGAGCTGTTTTTT.

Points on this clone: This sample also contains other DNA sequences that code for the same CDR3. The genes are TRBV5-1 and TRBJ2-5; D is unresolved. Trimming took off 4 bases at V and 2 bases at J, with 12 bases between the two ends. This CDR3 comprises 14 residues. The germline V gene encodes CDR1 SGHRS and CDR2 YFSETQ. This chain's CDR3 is CASSLLTAQETQYF. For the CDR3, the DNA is TGCGCCAGCAGCCTTTTGACGGCACAAGAGACCCAGTACTTC. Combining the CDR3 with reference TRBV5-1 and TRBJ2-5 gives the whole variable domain KAGVTQTPRYLIKTRGQQVTLSCSPISGHRSVSWYQQTPGQGLQFLFEYFSETQRNKGNFPGRFSGRQFSNSRSEMNVSTLELGDSALYLCASSLLTAQETQYFGPGTRLLVL.

This chain's CDR3 is CSASEDRGAFF. CDR3 nucleotide sequence: TGCAGTGCTAGCGAGGACAGGGGAGCTTTCTTT. The V gene is TRBV20-1, the J gene TRBJ1-1, with 9 bases that match TRBD1. The germline V gene has CDR1 DFQATT and CDR2 SNEGSKA (reference sequence). The CDR3 has 11 amino acids. The trim removed 3 bases at V and 10 bases at J, leaving 3 bases unmatched.

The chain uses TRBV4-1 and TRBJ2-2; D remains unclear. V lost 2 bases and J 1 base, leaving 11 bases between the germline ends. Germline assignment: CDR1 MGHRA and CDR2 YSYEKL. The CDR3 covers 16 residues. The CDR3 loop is CASSQLWVGNTGELFF. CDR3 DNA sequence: TGCGCCAGCAGCCAACTCTGGGTGGGGAACACCGGGGAGCTGTTTTTT.

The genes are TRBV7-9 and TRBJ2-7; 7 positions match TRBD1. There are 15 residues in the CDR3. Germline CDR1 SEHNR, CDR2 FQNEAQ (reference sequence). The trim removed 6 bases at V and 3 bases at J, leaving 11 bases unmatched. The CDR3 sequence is CASSQGSGGSYEQYF. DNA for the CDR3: TGTGCCAGCAGTCAAGGGTCAGGGGGTAGCTACGAGCAGTACTTC.

DNA of the CDR3: TGCAGCGTCGGTACCGTGGCTGGAAACACCATATATTTT. Protein sequence: CSVGTVAGNTIYF. The chain links TRBV29-1 to TRBJ1-3; D call uncertain. Trimming removed 6 bases at V and 2 bases at J, with 11 bases between. The CDR3 contains 13 residues. Germline values: CDR1 SQVTM, CDR2 ANQGSEA.

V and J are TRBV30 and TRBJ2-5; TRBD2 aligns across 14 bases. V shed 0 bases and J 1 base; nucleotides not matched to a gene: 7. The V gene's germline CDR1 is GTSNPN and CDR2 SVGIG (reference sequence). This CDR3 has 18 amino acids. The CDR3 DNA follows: TGTGCCTGGAGTGTTGGACTAGCGGGAGGTGGGGGCCAAGAGACCCAGTACTTC. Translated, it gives CAWSVGLAGGGGQETQYF.